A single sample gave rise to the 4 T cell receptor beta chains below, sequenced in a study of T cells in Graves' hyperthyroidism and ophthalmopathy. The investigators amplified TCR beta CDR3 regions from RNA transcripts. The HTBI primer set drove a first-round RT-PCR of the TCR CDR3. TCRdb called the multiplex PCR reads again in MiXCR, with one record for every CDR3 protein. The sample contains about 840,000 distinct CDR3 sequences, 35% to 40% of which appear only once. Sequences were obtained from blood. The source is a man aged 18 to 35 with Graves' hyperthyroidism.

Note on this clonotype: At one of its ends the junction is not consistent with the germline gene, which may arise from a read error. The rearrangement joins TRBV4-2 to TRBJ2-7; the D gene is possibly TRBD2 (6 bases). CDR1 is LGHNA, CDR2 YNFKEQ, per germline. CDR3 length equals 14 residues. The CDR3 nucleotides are TGCGCCAGCAGCCAAGAGCGGGTTTCCTACGAGCAGTACTTC. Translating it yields CASSQERVSYEQYF.

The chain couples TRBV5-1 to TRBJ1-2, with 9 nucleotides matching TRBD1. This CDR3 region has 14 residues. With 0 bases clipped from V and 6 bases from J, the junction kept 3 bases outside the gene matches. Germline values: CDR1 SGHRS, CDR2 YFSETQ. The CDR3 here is CASSLGDRDDGYTF. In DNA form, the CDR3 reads TGCGCCAGCAGCTTGGGGGACAGGGACGATGGCTACACCTTC.

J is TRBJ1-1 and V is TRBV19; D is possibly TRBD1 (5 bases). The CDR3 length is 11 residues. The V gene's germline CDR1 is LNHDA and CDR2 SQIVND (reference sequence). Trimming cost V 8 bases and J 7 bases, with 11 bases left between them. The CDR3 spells CASEWQGEAFF. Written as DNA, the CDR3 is TGTGCCAGTGAATGGCAGGGTGAAGCTTTCTTT.

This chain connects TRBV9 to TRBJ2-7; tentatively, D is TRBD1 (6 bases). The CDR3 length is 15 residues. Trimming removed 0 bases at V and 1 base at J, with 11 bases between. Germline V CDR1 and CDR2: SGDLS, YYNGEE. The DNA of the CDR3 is TGTGCCAGCAGCGTAGGAGGGGGTCTGTCCTACGAGCAGTACTTC. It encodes CASSVGGGLSYEQYF.